This TCR beta chain is from a study of monozygotic twins with inflammatory bowel disease. On this clonotype: Its antigen is as yet unknown.

Template switching added UMIs carrying a 6-nucleotide sample barcode. TCRdb reanalyzed the 5' RACE reads, giving one entry per CDR3 protein sequence and no DNA. The sample includes approximately 390,000 distinct CDR3 sequences. Germline V gene lookup returns CDR1 LGHDT and CDR2 YNNKEL (reference sequence). The CDR3 runs to 14 residues. Overall study results and limits: Relative to healthy twins, IBD patients had fewer clonotypes in common with others, a gap that was especially apparent with disease activity. Different subtypes (of T cells) could not be told apart from one another.

The clonotype was recovered from a human donor with ulcerative colitis or Crohn's disease, or a healthy co-twin of an affected twin (not recorded which). Sequenced input: blood. The chain combines TRBV3-1 with TRBJ2-6. The CDR3 reads CASSQSSGANVLTF.